This TCR beta chain was recovered during a study of shared clonotypes between healthy human individuals. Broader study findings: Clonotypes shared by all four donors outscored non-shared clonotypes in generation probability.

TCRdb keeps only in-frame clones here, not all; method: immunoSEQ multiplex PCR. The sample contains fewer than 1.6 million clones, 98% of which appear only once. Concerning this clone: The antigen is unknown.

Trimming took 2 bases from V and 8 from J; bases not matched to a gene: 4. This CDR3 region has 14 residues. Looked up from germline, CDR1 is WSHSY and CDR2 is SAAADI. This TCR was recovered from a man aged 25 to 40 in good health. The sample was naive CD4+ T cells sorted from blood. Subset of the sample: CD45RA+ positively selected. The chain carries TRBV10-2 and TRBJ2-1; TRBD1 matches at 9 bases. CDR3: CASSEPWTGDEQFF. In DNA form, the CDR3 reads TGCGCCAGCAGTGAGCCCTGGACAGGGGATGAGCAGTTCTTC.